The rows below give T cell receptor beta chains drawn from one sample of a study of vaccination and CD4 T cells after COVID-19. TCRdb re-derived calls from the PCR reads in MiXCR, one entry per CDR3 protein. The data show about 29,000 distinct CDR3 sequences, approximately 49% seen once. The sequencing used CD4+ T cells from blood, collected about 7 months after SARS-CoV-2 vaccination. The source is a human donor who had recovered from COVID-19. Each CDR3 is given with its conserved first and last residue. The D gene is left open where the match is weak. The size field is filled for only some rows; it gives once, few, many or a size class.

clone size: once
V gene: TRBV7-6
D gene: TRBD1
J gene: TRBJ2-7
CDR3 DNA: TGTGCCAGCAGCCCAACGACAGGGTACTCTTACGAGCAGTACTTC
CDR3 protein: CASSPTTGYSYEQYF

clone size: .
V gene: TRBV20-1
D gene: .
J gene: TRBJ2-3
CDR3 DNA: TGCAGTGCTAGAGACGGTAGAAGCACAGATACGCAGTATTTT
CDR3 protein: CSARDGRSTDTQYF

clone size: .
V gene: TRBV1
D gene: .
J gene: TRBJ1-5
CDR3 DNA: TGCACCAGCAAGACGCCCGGGTACGATCAGCCCCAGCATTTT
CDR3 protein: CTSKTPGYDQPQHF

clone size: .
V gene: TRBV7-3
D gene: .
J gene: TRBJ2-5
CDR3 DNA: TGTGCCAGCAGCTTAACTGGCACGCAAGAGACCCAGTACTTC
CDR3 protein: CASSLTGTQETQYF

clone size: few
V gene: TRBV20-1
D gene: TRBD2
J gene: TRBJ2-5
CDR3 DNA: TGCAGTGCCGGCGGGGGGGAGACCCAGTACTTC
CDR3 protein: CSAGGGETQYF

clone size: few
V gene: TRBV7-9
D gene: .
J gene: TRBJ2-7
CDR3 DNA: TGTGCCAGCAGCTTCACTGTGGGGCAGGGCTACGAGCAGTACTTC
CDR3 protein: CASSFTVGQGYEQYF

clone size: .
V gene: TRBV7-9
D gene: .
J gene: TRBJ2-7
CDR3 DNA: TGTGCCAGCAGCTCGCCGGGACTGGCTAAGCAGTACTTC
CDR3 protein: CASSSPGLAKQYF

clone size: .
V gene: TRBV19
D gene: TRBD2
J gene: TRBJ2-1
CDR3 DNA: TGTGCCTCCAACCGGGAGACTAGCGGCTACAATGAGCAGTTCTTC
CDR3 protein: CASNRETSGYNEQFF

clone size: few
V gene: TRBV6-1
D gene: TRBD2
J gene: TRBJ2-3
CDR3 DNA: TGTGCCAGCAGGGGACTAGCGGGAGGGCCAGATACGCAGTATTTT
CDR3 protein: CASRGLAGGPDTQYF

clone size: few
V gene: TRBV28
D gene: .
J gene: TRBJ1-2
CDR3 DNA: TGTGCCAGCAGTTTGTGGGGCTATGGCTACACCTTC
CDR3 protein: CASSLWGYGYTF

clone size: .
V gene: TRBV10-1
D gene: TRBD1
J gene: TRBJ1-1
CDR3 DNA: TGCGCCAGCAGTTGGGACAGGGGTGAAGAAGCTTTCTTT
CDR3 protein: CASSWDRGEEAFF

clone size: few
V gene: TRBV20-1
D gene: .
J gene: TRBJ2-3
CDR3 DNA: TGCAGTGGGAAGAGGGCAGGGTCCACAGATACGCAGTATTTT
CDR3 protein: CSGKRAGSTDTQYF

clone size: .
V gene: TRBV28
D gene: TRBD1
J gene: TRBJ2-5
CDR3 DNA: TGTGCCAGCAGTTTATTCCTCTACAAGACAGGGGTTGCGTTTGAGACCCAGTACTTC
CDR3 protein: CASSLFLYKTGVAFETQYF

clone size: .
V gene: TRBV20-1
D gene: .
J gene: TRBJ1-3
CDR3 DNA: TGCAGTGCCAGGGACGTTGGCTCTGGAAACACCATATATTTT
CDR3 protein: CSARDVGSGNTIYF

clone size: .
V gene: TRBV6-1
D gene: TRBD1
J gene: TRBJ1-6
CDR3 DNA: TGTGCCAGCAGCACAGGGGATATGGGGAATTCACCCCTCCACTTT
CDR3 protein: CASSTGDMGNSPLHF

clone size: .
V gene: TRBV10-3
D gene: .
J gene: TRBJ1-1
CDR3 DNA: TGTGCCATCAGTGAGTCGACATTACGAGGGGGTAGGGTTGAAGCTTTCTTT
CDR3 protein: CAISESTLRGGRVEAFF

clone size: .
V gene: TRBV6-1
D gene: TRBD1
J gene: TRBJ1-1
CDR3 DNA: TGTGCCAGCAGAACAGGGGGCTTTGGCACTGAAGCTTTCTTT
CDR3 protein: CASRTGGFGTEAFF

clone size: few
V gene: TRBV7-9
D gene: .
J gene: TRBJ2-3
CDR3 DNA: TGTGCCAGCAGGGGACTCACAGATACGCAGTATTTT
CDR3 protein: CASRGLTDTQYF

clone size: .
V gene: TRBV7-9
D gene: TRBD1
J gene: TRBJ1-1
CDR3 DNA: TGTGCCAGCAGCATCGGGACAGGGGGCGCTGGGGACACTGAAGCTTTCTTT
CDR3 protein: CASSIGTGGAGDTEAFF

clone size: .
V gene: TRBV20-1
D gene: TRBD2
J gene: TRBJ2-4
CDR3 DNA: TGCAGTGCTCCAGGTCCCGGGACTAGCGGGAGGGGCATTCAGTACTTC
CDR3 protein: CSAPGPGTSGRGIQYF

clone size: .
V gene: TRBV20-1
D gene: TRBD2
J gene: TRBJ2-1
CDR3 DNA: TGCAGTGCCCGTCCGGGACTAGCGGGAGTTGATGAGCAGTTCTTC
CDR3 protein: CSARPGLAGVDEQFF

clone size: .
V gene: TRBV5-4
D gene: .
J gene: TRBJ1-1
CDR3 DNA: TGTGCCAGCAGCCCCGGCCAGATAGGGTCTGAAGCTTTCTTT
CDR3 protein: CASSPGQIGSEAFF

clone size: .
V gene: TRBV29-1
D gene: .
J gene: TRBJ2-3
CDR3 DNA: TGCAGCGCCGAGCCTTCAGATACGCAGTATTTT
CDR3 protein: CSAEPSDTQYF

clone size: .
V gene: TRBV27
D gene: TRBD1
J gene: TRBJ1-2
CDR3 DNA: TGTGCCAGCAGTTGGGACAGGGACTATGGCTACACCTTC
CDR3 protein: CASSWDRDYGYTF

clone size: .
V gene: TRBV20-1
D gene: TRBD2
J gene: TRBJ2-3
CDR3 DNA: TGCAGTGCTGTGCCGGGACTAGCGGGAGTGGGAGATACGCAGTATTTT
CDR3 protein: CSAVPGLAGVGDTQYF

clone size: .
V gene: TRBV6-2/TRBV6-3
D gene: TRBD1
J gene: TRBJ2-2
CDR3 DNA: TGTGCCAGCACCACAGGGGGCCGGAACACCGGGGAGCTGTTTTTT
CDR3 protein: CASTTGGRNTGELFF

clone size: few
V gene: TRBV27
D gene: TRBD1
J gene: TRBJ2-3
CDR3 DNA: TGTGCCAGCAGGGGGACAGTAACAGATACGCAGTATTTT
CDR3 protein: CASRGTVTDTQYF

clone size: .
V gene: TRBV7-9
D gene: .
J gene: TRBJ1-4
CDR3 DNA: TGTGCCAGCAGCTTAGGTGGACCGTCAACTAATGAAAAACTGTTTTTT
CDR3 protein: CASSLGGPSTNEKLFF